The rows below give T cell receptor beta chains drawn from one sample of a study of tumor-infiltrating lymphocytes in primary liver carcinoma. MiXCR was run by TCRdb on the multiplex PCR reads, yielding one entry per CDR3 protein. The data hold approximately 310,000 distinct CDR3 sequences, with 60% to 80% observed a single time. Sequencing used peripheral blood. Receptors originate from a man in his forties or fifties with primary liver carcinoma and hepatitis B virus infection. Each CDR3 is given with its conserved first and last residue. The order of the fields is J gene, clone size, V gene, D gene, CDR3 protein, CDR3 DNA. A D gene is named only where the DNA matches it firmly. Only part of the rows carry a size: once, few, many, or a class if the clone is expanded.

>TRBJ2-1|NA|TRBV11-2|TRBD2
CASSLMKLAHYNERFF
TGTGCCAGCAGCTTAATGAAACTAGCGCACTACAATGAACGGTTCTTC
>TRBJ2-3|NA|TRBV11-3|NA
CAGSRRTSVFDTQYF
TGTGCCGGCAGCCGTCGGACCAGCGTGTTCGATACGCAGTATTTT
>TRBJ2-3|few|TRBV24-1|TRBD1
CATGRGQGADTQYF
TGTGCCACCGGCAGAGGACAGGGGGCAGATACGCAGTATTTT
>TRBJ2-3|NA|TRBV7-3|NA
CASSTTGAEADTQYF
TGTGCCAGCAGCACAACGGGGGCGGAAGCAGATACGCAGTATTTT
>TRBJ2-1|many|TRBV11-1|NA
CASSSKPGQKYNEQFF
TGTGCCAGCAGCTCTAAACCTGGACAGAAATACAATGAGCAGTTCTTC
>TRBJ1-1|NA|TRBV11-3|NA
CASSLVEGPEAFF
TGCGCCAGCAGCTTAGTTGAAGGGCCTGAAGCTTTCTTT
>TRBJ2-1|NA|TRBV28|NA
CASGLQYNEQFF
TGTGCCAGCGGTTTACAGTACAATGAGCAGTTCTTC
>TRBJ2-5|NA|TRBV29-1|NA
CSVGERWLGQEAQYF
TGCAGCGTAGGTGAGAGATGGTTGGGCCAAGAGGCCCAGTACTTC
>TRBJ2-7|NA|TRBV6-1|NA
CASTGNSYEQYF
TGTGCCAGCACAGGGAACTCCTACGAGCAGTACTTC
>TRBJ2-1|few|TRBV5-4|NA
CASSLGSGLGRNEQFF
TGTGCCAGCAGCTTGGGAAGCGGGCTGGGCCGCAATGAGCAGTTCTTC
>TRBJ1-1|NA|TRBV5-6|NA
CANSLETGNTEAFF
TGTGCCAACAGCTTGGAGACAGGTAACACTGAAGCTTTCTTT
>TRBJ2-7|NA|TRBV11-3|NA
CASRYEHYF
TGCGCCAGCAGATACGAGCACTACTTC
>TRBJ2-2|NA|TRBV6-6|NA
CASGRTPEDTGELFF
TGTGCCAGCGGTCGTACGCCGGAGGACACCGGGGAGCTGTTTTTT
>TRBJ2-7|many|TRBV29-1|NA
CSVGLRLNSYEQYF
TGCAGCGTTGGATTACGACTCAACTCCTACGAGCAGTACTTC
>TRBJ2-1|NA|TRBV30|NA
CAWSVVGFNEQFF
TGTGCCTGGAGTGTAGTGGGTTTCAATGAGCAGTTCTTC
>TRBJ1-1|few|TRBV5-1|TRBD1
CASSPVPGGTEAFF
TGCGCCAGCAGTCCCGTCCCAGGGGGCACTGAAGCTTTCTTT
>TRBJ2-7|NA|TRBV28|TRBD1
CASSLLTGGPQYF
TGTGCCAGCAGTTTACTAACAGGGGGCCCGCAGTACTTC
>TRBJ2-1|NA|TRBV11-2|TRBD2
CASCLNLLAARISEQFF
TGTGCCAGCTGCTTAAATCTCCTAGCGGCCCGTATTAGTGAGCAGTTCTTC
>TRBJ2-7|NA|TRBV28|NA
CASSQPGTRYEQYF
TGTGCCAGCTCGCAGCCCGGGACACGTTACGAGCAGTACTTC
>TRBJ2-1|NA|TRBV11-2|NA
CASSHRTEEIF
TGTGCCAGCAGCCACAGGACAGAGGAGATCTTC
>TRBJ1-1|NA|TRBV28|NA
CASKGGTEAFF
TGTGCCAGCAAGGGCGGAACTGAAGCTTTCTTT
>TRBJ2-3|few|TRBV28|NA
CASSYAGVRADTQYF
TGTGCCAGCAGTTACGCCGGGGTGAGAGCAGATACGCAGTATTTT
>TRBJ1-5|NA|TRBV7-8|TRBD1
CASSLVGFDPISGQGYSNQPRHF
TGTGCCAGCAGCTTAGTCGGGTTTGATCCAATTTCAGGACAGGGGTATAGCAATCAGCCCCGGCATTTT
>TRBJ2-3|NA|TRBV11-2|TRBD2
CASSSRLAGGRDTQYF
TGTGCCAGCAGCTCCAGACTAGCGGGAGGACGAGATACGCAGTATTTT
>TRBJ1-1|many|TRBV12-3/TRBV12-4|NA
CASSWTLNTEAFF
TGTGCCAGCAGTTGGACACTGAACACTGAAGCTTTCTTT
>TRBJ1-1|NA|TRBV4-3|NA
CANSQEATSKGEAFF
TGCGCCAACAGCCAAGAGGCCACTTCCAAGGGTGAAGCTTTCTTT
>TRBJ2-7|many|TRBV10-3|NA
CAISEWAPGTAAYEQYF
TGTGCCATCAGTGAGTGGGCCCCAGGGACCGCAGCCTACGAGCAGTACTTC
>TRBJ1-2|many|TRBV6-5|TRBD1
CASSRDRAYGYTF
TGTGCCAGCAGTCGGGACAGGGCTTATGGCTACACCTTC
>TRBJ1-2|NA|TRBV10-3|NA
CAISESTQGYVYTF
TGTGCCATCAGTGAGTCGACTCAAGGTTATGTCTACACCTTC
>TRBJ2-1|NA|TRBV29-1|TRBD1
CSVGLGTGRSDEQFF
TGCAGCGTTGGTTTAGGGACAGGGCGATCTGATGAGCAGTTCTTC
>TRBJ2-1|NA|TRBV11-2|NA
CASRYQLRVELDEQFF
TGTGCCAGCAGATACCAGTTGAGGGTTGAGCTCGATGAGCAGTTCTTC
>TRBJ2-5|NA|TRBV5-5|NA
CVSNPAQVGETQYF
TGTGTCAGCAACCCAGCACAGGTGGGGGAGACCCAGTACTTC
>TRBJ2-1|NA|TRBV7-2|TRBD2
CASSFGLAGGQGQFF
TGTGCCAGCAGCTTCGGACTAGCGGGAGGGCAAGGGCAGTTCTTC
>TRBJ2-7|NA|TRBV6-5|TRBD2
CASTNGLEGYEQYF
TGTGCCAGCACCAATGGACTAGAAGGGTACGAGCAGTACTTC
>TRBJ1-2|NA|TRBV6-1|NA
CATSEATGYTF
TGTGCCACCAGTGAAGCGACTGGCTACACCTTC
>TRBJ2-3|NA|TRBV28|TRBD2
CASSPGGVADMQYF
TGTGCCAGCAGCCCTGGGGGGGTGGCAGATATGCAGTATTTT
>TRBJ1-1|NA|TRBV11-1|NA
CASSQDRTVNTEAFF
TGTGCCAGCAGCCAGGATAGGACTGTGAACACTGAAGCTTTCTTT
>TRBJ2-7|NA|TRBV11-1|TRBD1
CASSSSRTGAYEQCF
TGTGCAAGCAGCTCCTCAAGGACAGGAGCCTACGAGCAGTGCTTC
>TRBJ2-6|NA|TRBV5-4|TRBD2
CASTWTSGLSGADVLTF
TGTGCCAGCACCTGGACTAGCGGGCTCTCTGGGGCCGACGTCCTGACTTTC
>TRBJ1-1|NA|TRBV11-2|NA
CASSSWDGGNTEAFF
TGTGCCAGCAGCTCGTGGGACGGGGGGAACACTGAAGCTTTCTTT